The 25 T cell receptor beta chains below come from one sample, sequenced in a study of cytomegalovirus exposure and HLA in healthy donors (dated by TCRdb to about 2017). Library preparation used the immunoSEQ multiplex PCR assay. For the multiplex PCR, a mixture combining 60 forward primers for TCR Vbeta segments and 13 reverse primers for TCR Jbeta segments was used. TCRdb mirrors the immuneACCESS table, restricted to in-frame sequences. Some clones are absent from its copies; in checked studies, under half trace to an unresolved V gene, and the reason for the others is unknown. The sample table shows tens of thousands of clones, and under 80% are seen once. The biggest ten clones account for 4% to 5% of the sample. Sequenced sample: PBMCs. The source is a man between 60 and 75 years old in good health and CMV-seropositive.

The chain links TRBV27 to TRBJ2-2, with 10 positions matching TRBD2. Losses at the gene ends were 5 bases for V and 4 bases for J; bases not matched to a gene: 7. Germline CDR1 reads MNHEY; CDR2 reads SMNVEV (reference sequence). This CDR3 spans 16 amino acids. CDR3 sequence reads: CASSGSGRASTGELFF. The CDR3 DNA reads TGTGCCAGCAGTGGCAGCGGGAGGGCCAGCACCGGGGAGCTGTTTTTT.

This clone was seen a handful of times. The chain recombines TRBV6-6 with TRBJ1-6; 7 nucleotides match TRBD1. V shed 11 bases, J shed 6 bases, and the junction held 10 bases outside the gene matches. The CDR3 is 14 amino acids. Germline CDR1 and CDR2: MNHNY and SVGAGI (reference sequence). The CDR3 region is CAGTTGLGNSPLHF. The CDR3 DNA sequence: TGTGCCGGAACGACAGGGTTGGGTAATTCACCCCTCCACTTT.

The chain is built from TRBV7-2 and TRBJ1-5, with D possibly matching TRBD1 (5 bases). This CDR3 has 15 amino acids. CDR1 SGHTA and CDR2 FQGNSA come from the germline V gene. V was cut by 1 base and J by 1 base, with 8 bases left in between. The CDR3 DNA sequence: TGTGCCAGCAGCTTAGACGGGGGAAGCAATCAGCCCCAGCATTTT. Translated: CASSLDGGSNQPQHF. The variable domain in full, with the rest retrieved from reference TRBV7-2 and TRBJ1-5, is GAGVSQSPSNKVTEKGKDVELRCDPISGHTALYWYRQSLGQGLEFLIYFQGNSAPDKSGLPSDRFSAERTGGSVSTLTIQRTQQEDSAVYLCASSLDGGSNQPQHFGDGTRLSIL.

The chain combines TRBV28 with TRBJ1-3; 8 bases are shared with TRBD1. The germline V gene has CDR1 MDHEN and CDR2 SYDVKM. Unmatched junction bases numbered 8, after V lost 6 bases and J lost 4 bases. The CDR3 length is 15 residues. The CDR3 DNA follows: TGTGCCAGCAGCGCGAACGACAGGGGAGGAAACACCATATATTTT. This gives the protein CASSANDRGGNTIYF.

This clone came up many times. V gene TRBV6-5 combines with J gene TRBJ1-6, with a possible D match to TRBD1 (6 bases). CDR1 and CDR2 (germline): MNHEY, SVGAGI. This CDR3 is 15 amino acids long. V was clipped by 0 bases and J by 4 bases, with 7 bases between them. The CDR3 DNA reads as TGTGCCAGCAGTTACTCCAGGGGTTATAATTCACCCCTCCACTTT. Encoded protein: CASSYSRGYNSPLHF.

This clone was recorded only once. The rearrangement uses TRBV9 and TRBJ2-7; 11 nucleotides match TRBD1. Trimming cost V 4 bases and J 2 bases; bases outside gene matches: 2. The CDR3 covers 14 residues. CDR1 is SGDLS, CDR2 YYNGEE, per germline. The CDR3 loop is CASSPGQGAYEQYF. The DNA of the CDR3 is TGTGCCAGCAGCCCGGGACAGGGGGCCTACGAGCAGTACTTC.

This clone was detected a few times. As DNA, the CDR3 is TGTGCCAGTAGTATCGGACAGGGCTATGGCTACACCTTC. Encoded protein: CASSIGQGYGYTF. V is TRBV19 and J is TRBJ1-2, with 8 positions matching TRBD1. Germline V gives CDR1 LNHDA, CDR2 SQIVND (reference sequence). J was trimmed by 4 bases and V by 3 bases; bases with no gene match: 1. The CDR3 spans 13 residues.

A word on this clone: Germline and junction disagree at one end, which may indicate a read error. The chain uses TRBV6-6 and TRBJ1-2, with 7 positions matching TRBD1. Germline V gene data show CDR1 as MNHNY and CDR2 as SVGAGI (reference sequence). The CDR3 is 15 residues long. The CDR3, as DNA: TGTGCCAGCAGTTCAAGAGGGGGCGAGAGCTATGGCTACGCCTTC. It specifies CASSSRGGESYGYAF.

This clone was observed once. The chain links TRBV27 to TRBJ1-4, with D maybe TRBD1 (5 bases). Per germline, CDR1 MNHEY and CDR2 SMNVEV (reference sequence). This CDR3 is built from 14 residues. The V end was cut by 5 bases, the J end by 8 bases, with 15 bases between. The CDR3: CASSLLGHMEKLFF. The CDR3 nucleotides read TGTGCCAGCAGTCTCCTCGGACATATGGAAAAACTGTTTTTT.

This clone was recorded once. The chain carries TRBV10-1 and TRBJ2-7; D perhaps matches TRBD2 (5 bases). Per germline, CDR1 WNHNN and CDR2 SYGVQD (reference sequence). Trimming stripped 0 bases from V and 7 bases from J, with 16 bases between. This CDR3 comprises 15 residues. The DNA for the CDR3 is TGCGCCAGCAGTGAGTCGAGGGTCCGACCCTTGGAGCAGTACTTC. Amino acid sequence: CASSESRVRPLEQYF.

To note about this clone: The sample holds other DNA sequences that translate to the same CDR3. The J gene is TRBJ1-4, the V gene TRBV7-3, with D possibly matching TRBD1 (5 bases). CDR1 and CDR2 (germline): SGHTA, FQGTGA. The CDR3 runs to 16 residues. With 5 bases removed from V and 2 bases from J, the gap between germline ends came to 15 bases. CDR3 sequence (DNA): TGTGCCAGCAGCCCGAACTGGGGGGATACTAATGAAAAACTGTTTTTT. Translation: CASSPNWGDTNEKLFF.

This chain links TRBV19 with TRBJ1-5; 10 nucleotides align to TRBD1. Trimming took 5 bases from V and 0 from J; bases not matched to a gene: 4. Germline V gene lookup returns CDR1 LNHDA and CDR2 SQIVND (reference sequence). The CDR3 extends over 16 amino acids. The CDR3 loop is CASSPRQGASNQPQHF. The CDR3 nucleotides read TGTGCCAGTAGTCCTCGACAGGGGGCTAGCAATCAGCCCCAGCATTTT.

The chain recombines TRBV5-6 with TRBJ2-3; D not certain. Germline loops: CDR1 SGHDT, CDR2 YYEEEE. V lost 0 bases and J 5 bases, leaving 13 bases between the germline ends. The CDR3 length is 15 residues. This chain's CDR3 is CASSLGPSGGDTQYF. CDR3 nucleotides: TGTGCCAGCAGCTTGGGGCCCTCGGGTGGAGATACGCAGTATTTT.

V and J are TRBV30 and TRBJ1-5; 8 bases map to TRBD1. From germline, CDR1 is GTSNPN and CDR2 SVGIG (reference sequence). The J segment lost 0 bases and the V segment lost 5 bases, leaving 6 bases of the junction unmatched. The CDR3 has 15 amino acids. The CDR3 spells CAWGTGNYSNQPQHF. In DNA form, the CDR3 reads TGTGCCTGGGGGACAGGAAATTATAGCAATCAGCCCCAGCATTTT.

This clone was detected only a few times. The CDR3 nucleotides are TGTGCCAGCAGTAAATGGACAGGGGGCGGGGAGCAGTACTTC. Protein product: CASSKWTGGGEQYF. This chain links TRBV6-5 with TRBJ2-7, with TRBD1 matching over 11 bases. The CDR3 runs 14 residues. Unmatched junction bases numbered 7, after V lost 5 bases and J lost 7 bases. From germline, CDR1 is MNHEY and CDR2 SVGAGI.

This chain links TRBV6-6 with TRBJ2-3; 10 bases map to TRBD2. Germline V gene lookup returns CDR1 MNHNY and CDR2 SVGAGI (reference sequence). V lost 6 bases to trimming and J lost 6 bases; unmatched junction nucleotides: 6. The CDR3 runs 14 residues. CDR3 residues: CASSTGTSDDTQYF. CDR3 DNA: TGTGCCAGCAGCACCGGGACTAGCGACGATACGCAGTATTTT.

The chain is built from TRBV4-1 and TRBJ2-1, with 8 bases that match TRBD2. From germline, CDR1 is MGHRA and CDR2 YSYEKL. The CDR3 covers 16 residues. With 0 bases clipped from V and 2 bases from J, the junction kept 3 bases outside the gene matches. In DNA, the CDR3 is TGCGCCAGCAGCCAAGAGCCTAGCGGGCCCTACAATGAGCAGTTCTTC. Encoded protein: CASSQEPSGPYNEQFF.

The chain has TRBV30 and TRBJ2-2; no reliable D call. V was clipped by 3 bases and J by 7 bases, with 6 bases between them. CDR3 size: 11 residues. The germline gives CDR1 GTSNPN, CDR2 SVGIG (reference sequence). The CDR3 sequence is CAWSLFGELFF. The CDR3 nucleotides are TGTGCCTGGAGCCTCTTCGGGGAGCTGTTTTTT.

The J gene is TRBJ1-2, the V gene TRBV18; TRBD1 agrees at 12 bases. This CDR3 is 14 amino acids long. Per the germline V gene, CDR1 is KGHSH and CDR2 is LQKENI. With V trimmed by 5 bases and J by 7 bases, 5 bases remained unmatched. CDR3 sequence: CASSSGTGGFGYTF. The CDR3 bases are TGTGCCAGCTCATCCGGGACAGGGGGCTTTGGCTACACCTTC.

V is TRBV19 and J is TRBJ2-1, with D perhaps matching TRBD2 (7 bases). Looked up from germline, CDR1 is LNHDA and CDR2 is SQIVND (reference sequence). The V and J ends lost 3 bases and 10 bases respectively, with 22 bases between them. This CDR3 is 16 amino acids long. Here the CDR3 reads CASSMVRGAGVGEQFF. The CDR3 DNA reads TGTGCCAGTAGTATGGTTCGGGGGGCGGGAGTAGGGGAGCAGTTCTTC.

The chain links TRBV28 to TRBJ2-3; tentative D call: TRBD1 (7 bases). Trimming took off 9 bases at V and 5 bases at J, with 9 bases between the two ends. From germline, CDR1 is MDHEN and CDR2 SYDVKM. CDR3 length: 11 amino acids. The CDR3 DNA follows: TGTGCCAGTCAGGGGGGAGATACGCAGTATTTT. This sequence encodes CASQGGDTQYF.

The chain employs TRBV11-2 and TRBJ1-1, with D possibly matching TRBD1 (5 bases). The CDR3 is 15 residues long. CDR1 and CDR2 from the germline V gene are SGHAT and FQNNGV. The V end lost 8 bases, the J end lost 6 bases, and 22 bases lay between the germline ends. CDR3: CASALNGARYPEAFF. The CDR3 DNA follows: TGTGCCAGCGCATTAAATGGGGCCAGGTACCCTGAAGCTTTCTTT.

The chain joins TRBV25-1 to TRBJ1-2; maybe TRBD1 (5 bases). From germline, CDR1 is MGHDK and CDR2 SYGVNS. V shed 3 bases and J shed 4 bases, with 21 bases lying between them. This CDR3 region has 17 residues. CDR3 DNA: TGTGCCAGCAGTGACGACAGTCTTCCGCCCCCCCTCTATGGCTACACCTTC. Encoded protein: CASSDDSLPPPLYGYTF.

The table lists this clone with a few counts. V and J are TRBV29-1 and TRBJ2-7; 11 bases agree with TRBD2. This CDR3 has 15 amino acids. Germline assignment: CDR1 SQVTM and CDR2 ANQGSEA. Germline trimming cut 6 bases from V and 6 bases from J; bases unmatched to any gene: 13. CDR3 in amino acids: CSVAGLAGPPAEQYF. The DNA for the CDR3 is TGCAGCGTCGCCGGACTAGCGGGTCCTCCTGCCGAGCAGTACTTC.

The chain uses TRBV7-9 and TRBJ1-4; possible D gene TRBD1, 6 bases. The germline V gene has CDR1 SEHNR and CDR2 FQNEAQ (reference sequence). The germline V and J ends were trimmed by 3 bases and 7 bases, with 12 bases remaining between them. The CDR3 length is 14 residues. CDR3 nucleotide sequence: TGTGCCAGCAGCTTCAACAGGGAGGGTGAAAAACTGTTTTTT. Translating gives CASSFNREGEKLFF.